This entry concerns a single TCR beta chain. As handled by the study authors: Nucleated cell counts were estimated from reference gene primer amplification. The repertoire was sequenced with immunoSEQ multiplex PCR; TCRdb's copy has only in-frame clones and lacks some. The D gene and trimming were derived from the DNA, and the V and J assignments and clone size from that table. The repertoire consists of some 150,000 clones, with more than 80% occurring once and the leading ten covering around 15%. V was clipped by 6 bases and J by 0 bases, with 17 bases between them. The CDR3 is 17 residues long. From germline, CDR1 is MDHEN and CDR2 SYDVKM. This specimen belongs to a study of blood T cell repertoires in COVID-19. For the study at large: The United States, Italy and Spain supplied acute and convalescent COVID-19 samples. Sources were T cells, B-cell-depleted T cells, or PBMCs; the material itself was cDNA or gDNA.

Sequencing input: peripheral blood. The source is a woman in her thirties or forties with acute or convalescent COVID-19. This sequence joins TRBV28 and TRBJ2-2; TRBD2 is a possible D gene (5 bases). In DNA, the CDR3 is TGTGCCAGCAGCCCCGGGCGTGGGCGGGCGAACACCGGGGAGCTGTTTTTT. Its translation is CASSPGRGRANTGELFF.